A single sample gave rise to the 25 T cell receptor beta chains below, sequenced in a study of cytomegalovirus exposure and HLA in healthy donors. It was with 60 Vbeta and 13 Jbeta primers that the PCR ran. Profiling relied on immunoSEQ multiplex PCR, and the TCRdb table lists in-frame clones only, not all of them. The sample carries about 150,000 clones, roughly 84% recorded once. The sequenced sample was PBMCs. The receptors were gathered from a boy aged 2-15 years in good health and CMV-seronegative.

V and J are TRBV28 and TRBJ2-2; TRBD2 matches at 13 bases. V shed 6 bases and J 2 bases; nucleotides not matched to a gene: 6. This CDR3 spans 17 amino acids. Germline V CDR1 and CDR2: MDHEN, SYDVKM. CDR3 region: CASSEGLAGPNTGELFF. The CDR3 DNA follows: TGTGCCAGCAGCGAGGGACTAGCGGGACCAAACACCGGGGAGCTGTTTTTT.

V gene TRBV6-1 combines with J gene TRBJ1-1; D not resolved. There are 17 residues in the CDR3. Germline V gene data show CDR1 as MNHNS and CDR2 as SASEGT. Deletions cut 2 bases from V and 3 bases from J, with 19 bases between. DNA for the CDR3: TGTGCCAGCAGTGAATTGTGGCCTGAATGGTCTTACACTGAAGCTTTCTTT. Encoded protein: CASSELWPEWSYTEAFF.

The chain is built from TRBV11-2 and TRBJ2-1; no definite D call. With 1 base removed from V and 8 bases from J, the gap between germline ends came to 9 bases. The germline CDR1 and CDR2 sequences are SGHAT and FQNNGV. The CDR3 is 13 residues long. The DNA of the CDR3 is TGTGCCAGCAGCTTAGTACGCGTAGATGAGCAGTTCTTC. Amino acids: CASSLVRVDEQFF.

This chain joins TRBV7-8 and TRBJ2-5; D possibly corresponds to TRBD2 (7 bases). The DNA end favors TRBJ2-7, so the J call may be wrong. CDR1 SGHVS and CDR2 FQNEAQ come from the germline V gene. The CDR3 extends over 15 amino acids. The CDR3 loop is CASSSPRGGQYEQYF. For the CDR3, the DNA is TGTGCCAGCAGTTCGCCTAGGGGGGGGCAGTACGAGCAGTACTTC.

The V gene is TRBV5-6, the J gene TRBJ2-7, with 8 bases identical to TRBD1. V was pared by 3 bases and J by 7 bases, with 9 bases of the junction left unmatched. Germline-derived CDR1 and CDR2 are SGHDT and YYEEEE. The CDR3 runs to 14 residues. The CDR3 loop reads CASSWGTGGGEQYF. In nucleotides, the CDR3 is TGTGCCAGCAGCTGGGGGACAGGCGGCGGGGAGCAGTACTTC.

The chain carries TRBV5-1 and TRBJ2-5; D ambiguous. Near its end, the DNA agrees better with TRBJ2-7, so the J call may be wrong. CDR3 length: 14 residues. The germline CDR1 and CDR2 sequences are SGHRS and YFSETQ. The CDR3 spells CASRENSYSYEQYF. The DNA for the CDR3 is TGCGCCAGCCGAGAGAACTCCTACTCCTACGAGCAGTACTTC.

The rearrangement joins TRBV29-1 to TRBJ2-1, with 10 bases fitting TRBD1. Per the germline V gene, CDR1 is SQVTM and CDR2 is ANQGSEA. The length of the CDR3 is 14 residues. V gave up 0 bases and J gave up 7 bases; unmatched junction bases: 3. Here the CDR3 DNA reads TGCAGCGTTGAAGAATCGGGACAGGGGAATGAGCAGTTCTTC. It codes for CSVEESGQGNEQFF.

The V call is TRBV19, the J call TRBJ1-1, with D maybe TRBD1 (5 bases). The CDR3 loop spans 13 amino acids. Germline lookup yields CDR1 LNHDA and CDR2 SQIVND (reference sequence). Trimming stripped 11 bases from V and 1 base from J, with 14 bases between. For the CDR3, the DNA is TGTGCCGCCCGGGACTTCCCGAACACTGAAGCTTTCTTT. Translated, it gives CAARDFPNTEAFF.

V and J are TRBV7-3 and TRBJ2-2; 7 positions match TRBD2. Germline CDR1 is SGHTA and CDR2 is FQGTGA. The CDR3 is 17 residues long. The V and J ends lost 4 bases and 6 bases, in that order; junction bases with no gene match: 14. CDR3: CASSSTGGGANSGELFF. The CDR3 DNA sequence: TGTGCCAGCAGCTCCACCGGGGGAGGGGCGAATTCCGGGGAGCTGTTTTTT.

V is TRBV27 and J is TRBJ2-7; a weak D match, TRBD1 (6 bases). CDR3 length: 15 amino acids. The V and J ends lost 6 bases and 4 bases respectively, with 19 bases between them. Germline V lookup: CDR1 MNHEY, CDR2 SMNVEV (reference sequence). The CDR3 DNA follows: TGTGCCAGCAGCCTAACCCAGCAGGGGAAGTACGAGCAGTACTTC. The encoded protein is CASSLTQQGKYEQYF.

The CDR3 coding sequence is TGTGCCAGCAGCTCCGACAGGATCCAAGAGACCCAGTACTTC. Translating gives CASSSDRIQETQYF. V usage is TRBV11-1 and J usage is TRBJ2-5, with D possibly matching TRBD1 (6 bases). The germline V gene encodes CDR1 SGHAT and CDR2 FQDESV (reference sequence). This CDR3 region has 14 residues. The ends were cut back, 4 bases at V and 1 base at J, with 10 bases in the middle.

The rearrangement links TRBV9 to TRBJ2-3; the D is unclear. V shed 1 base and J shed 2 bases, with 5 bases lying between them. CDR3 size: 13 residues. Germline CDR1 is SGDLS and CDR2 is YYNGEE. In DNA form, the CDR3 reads TGTGCCAGCAGCGTATTTTACACAGATACGCAGTATTTT. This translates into CASSVFYTDTQYF. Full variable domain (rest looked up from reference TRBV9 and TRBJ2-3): DSGVTQTPKHLITATGQRVTLRCSPRSGDLSVYWYQQSLDQGLQFLIQYYNGEERAKGNILERFSAQQFPDLHSELNLSSLELGDSALYFCASSVFYTDTQYFGPGTRLTVL.

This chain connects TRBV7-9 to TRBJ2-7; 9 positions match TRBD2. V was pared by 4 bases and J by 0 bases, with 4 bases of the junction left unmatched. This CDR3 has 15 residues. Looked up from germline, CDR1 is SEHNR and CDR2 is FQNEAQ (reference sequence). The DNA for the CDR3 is TGTGCCAGCAGCTCGAGACTAGCGGACTCCTACGAGCAGTACTTC. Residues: CASSSRLADSYEQYF.

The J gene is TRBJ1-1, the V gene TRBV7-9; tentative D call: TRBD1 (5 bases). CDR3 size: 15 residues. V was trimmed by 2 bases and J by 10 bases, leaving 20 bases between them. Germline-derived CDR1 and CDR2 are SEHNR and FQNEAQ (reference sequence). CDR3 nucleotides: TGTGCCAGCAGCTTATCGGGGGATATCCGTTCAGTAGCTTTCTTT. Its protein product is CASSLSGDIRSVAFF.

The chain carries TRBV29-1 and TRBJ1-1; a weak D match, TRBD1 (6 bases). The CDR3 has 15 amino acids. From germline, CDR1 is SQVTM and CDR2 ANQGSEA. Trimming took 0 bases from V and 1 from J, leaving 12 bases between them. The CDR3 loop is CSVEDRSGQNTEAFF. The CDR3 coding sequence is TGCAGCGTTGAAGATCGCTCGGGACAGAACACTGAAGCTTTCTTT.

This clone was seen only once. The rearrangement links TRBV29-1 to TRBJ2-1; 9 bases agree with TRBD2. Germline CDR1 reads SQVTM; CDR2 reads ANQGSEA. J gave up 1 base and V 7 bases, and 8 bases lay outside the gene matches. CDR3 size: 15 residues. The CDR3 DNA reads TGCAGCGGGGGAAGACTAGCGGATTCCTACAATGAGCAGTTCTTC. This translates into CSGGRLADSYNEQFF.

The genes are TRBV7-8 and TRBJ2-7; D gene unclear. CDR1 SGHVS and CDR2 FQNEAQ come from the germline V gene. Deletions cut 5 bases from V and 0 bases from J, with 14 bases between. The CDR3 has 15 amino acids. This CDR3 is CASSVAETPSYEQYF. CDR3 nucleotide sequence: TGTGCCAGCAGCGTCGCCGAGACTCCCTCCTACGAGCAGTACTTC.

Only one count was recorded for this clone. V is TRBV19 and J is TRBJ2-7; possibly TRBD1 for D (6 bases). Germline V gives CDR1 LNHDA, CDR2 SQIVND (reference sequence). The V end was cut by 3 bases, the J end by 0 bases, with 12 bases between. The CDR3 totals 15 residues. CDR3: CASSMQTGTSYEQYF. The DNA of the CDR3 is TGTGCCAGTAGTATGCAGACAGGAACCTCCTACGAGCAGTACTTC.

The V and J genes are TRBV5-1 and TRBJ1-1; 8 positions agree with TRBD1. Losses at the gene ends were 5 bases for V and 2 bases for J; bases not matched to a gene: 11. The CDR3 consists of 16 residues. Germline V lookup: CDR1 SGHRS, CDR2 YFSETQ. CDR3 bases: TGCGCCAGCAGATGGGGCCAGGGGGCGGTTAACACTGAAGCTTTCTTT. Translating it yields CASRWGQGAVNTEAFF.

In DNA, the CDR3 is TGTGCCAGCAGCCAGGACAGGGAAAACATTCAGTACTTC. It yields the protein CASSQDRENIQYF. V gene TRBV27 combines with J gene TRBJ2-4; TRBD1 matches at 8 bases. The CDR3 loop spans 13 amino acids. The germline V gene has CDR1 MNHEY and CDR2 SMNVEV (reference sequence). The ends lost 6 bases at V and 5 bases at J; junction bases unmatched: 3.

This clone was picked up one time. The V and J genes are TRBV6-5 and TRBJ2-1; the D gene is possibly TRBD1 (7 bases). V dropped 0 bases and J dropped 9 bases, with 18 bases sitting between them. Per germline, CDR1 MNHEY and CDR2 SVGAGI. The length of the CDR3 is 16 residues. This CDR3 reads CASSYSTGTHGGEQFF. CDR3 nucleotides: TGTGCCAGCAGTTACTCGACAGGGACCCACGGGGGTGAGCAGTTCTTC.

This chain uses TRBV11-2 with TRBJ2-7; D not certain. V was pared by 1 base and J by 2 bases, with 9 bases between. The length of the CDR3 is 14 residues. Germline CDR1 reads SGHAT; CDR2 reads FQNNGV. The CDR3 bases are TGTGCCAGCAGCTTAGCCCCGAGAACCTACGAGCAGTACTTC. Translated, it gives CASSLAPRTYEQYF.

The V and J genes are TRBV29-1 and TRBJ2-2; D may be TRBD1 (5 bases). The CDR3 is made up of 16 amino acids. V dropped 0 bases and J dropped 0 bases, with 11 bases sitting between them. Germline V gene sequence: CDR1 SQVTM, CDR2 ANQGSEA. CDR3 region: CSVEDSQGSNTGELFF. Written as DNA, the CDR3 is TGCAGCGTTGAAGATTCCCAGGGTTCGAACACCGGGGAGCTGTTTTTT.

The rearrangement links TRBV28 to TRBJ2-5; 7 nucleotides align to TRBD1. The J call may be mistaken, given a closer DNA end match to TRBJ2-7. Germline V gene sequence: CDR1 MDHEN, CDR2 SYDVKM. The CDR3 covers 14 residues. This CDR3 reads CASSNRGANYEQYF. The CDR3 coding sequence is TGTGCCAGCAGCAACAGGGGCGCGAACTACGAGCAGTACTTC.

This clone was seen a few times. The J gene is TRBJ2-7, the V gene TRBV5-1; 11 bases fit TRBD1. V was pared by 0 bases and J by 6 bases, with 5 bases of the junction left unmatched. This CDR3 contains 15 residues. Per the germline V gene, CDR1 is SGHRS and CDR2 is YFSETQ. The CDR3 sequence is CASSLAGQGAGEQYF. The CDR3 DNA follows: TGCGCCAGCAGCTTGGCAGGACAGGGGGCTGGCGAGCAGTACTTC.